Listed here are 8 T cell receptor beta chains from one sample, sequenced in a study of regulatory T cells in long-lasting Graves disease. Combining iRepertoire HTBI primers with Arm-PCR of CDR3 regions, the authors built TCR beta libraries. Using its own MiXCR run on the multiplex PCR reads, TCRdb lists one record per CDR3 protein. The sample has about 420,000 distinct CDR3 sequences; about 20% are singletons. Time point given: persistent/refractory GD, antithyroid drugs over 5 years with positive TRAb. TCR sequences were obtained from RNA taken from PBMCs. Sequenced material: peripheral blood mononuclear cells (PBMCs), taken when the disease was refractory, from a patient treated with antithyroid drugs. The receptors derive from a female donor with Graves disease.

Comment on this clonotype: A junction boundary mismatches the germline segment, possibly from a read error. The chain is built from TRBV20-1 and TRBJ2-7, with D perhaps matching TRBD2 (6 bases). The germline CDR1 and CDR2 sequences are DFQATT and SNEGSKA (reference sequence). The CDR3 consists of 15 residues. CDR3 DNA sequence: TGCAGTGCTAGGGATAGCGGTGGGAGGTCCCACGAGCAGCACTTC. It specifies CSARDSGGRSHEQHF.

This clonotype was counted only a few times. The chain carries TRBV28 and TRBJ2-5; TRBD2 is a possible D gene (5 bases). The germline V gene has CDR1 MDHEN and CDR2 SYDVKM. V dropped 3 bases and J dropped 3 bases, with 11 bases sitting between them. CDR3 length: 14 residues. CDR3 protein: CASSLLDFKETQYF. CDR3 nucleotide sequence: TGTGCCAGCAGTTTGTTGGACTTTAAAGAGACCCAGTACTTC.

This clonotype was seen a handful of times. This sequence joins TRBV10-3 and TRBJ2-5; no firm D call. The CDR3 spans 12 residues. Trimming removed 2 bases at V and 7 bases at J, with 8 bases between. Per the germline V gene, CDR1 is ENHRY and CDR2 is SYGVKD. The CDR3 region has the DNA TGTGCCATCAGTGAGGCCCCTGGGACCCAGTACTTC. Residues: CAISEAPGTQYF.

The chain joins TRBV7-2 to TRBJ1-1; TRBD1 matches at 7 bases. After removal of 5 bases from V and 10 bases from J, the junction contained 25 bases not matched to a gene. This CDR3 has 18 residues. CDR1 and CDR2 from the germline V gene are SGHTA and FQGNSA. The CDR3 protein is CASSDHRGMVSGYRGAFF. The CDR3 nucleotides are TGTGCCAGCAGCGACCACAGGGGAATGGTATCGGGCTATAGGGGAGCTTTCTTT. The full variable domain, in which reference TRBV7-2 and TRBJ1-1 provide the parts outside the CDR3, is GAGVSQSPSNKVTEKGKDVELRCDPISGHTALYWYRQSLGQGLEFLIYFQGNSAPDKSGLPSDRFSAERTGGSVSTLTIQRTQQEDSAVYLCASSDHRGMVSGYRGAFFGQGTRLTVV.

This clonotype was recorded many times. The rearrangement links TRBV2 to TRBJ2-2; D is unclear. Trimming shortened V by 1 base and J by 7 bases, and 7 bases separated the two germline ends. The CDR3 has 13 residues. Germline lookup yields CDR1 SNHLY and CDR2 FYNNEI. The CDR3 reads CASSEVVNGELFF. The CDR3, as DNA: TGTGCCAGCAGTGAAGTAGTTAACGGGGAGCTGTTTTTT.

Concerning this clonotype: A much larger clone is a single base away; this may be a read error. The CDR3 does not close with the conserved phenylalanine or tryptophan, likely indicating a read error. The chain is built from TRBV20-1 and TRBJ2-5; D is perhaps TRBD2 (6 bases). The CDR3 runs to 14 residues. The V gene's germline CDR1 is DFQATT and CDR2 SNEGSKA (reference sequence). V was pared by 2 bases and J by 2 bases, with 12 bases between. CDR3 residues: CSARRAGTQETQYL. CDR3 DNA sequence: TGCAGTGCTAGACGGGCGGGAACTCAAGAGACCCAGTACCTC.

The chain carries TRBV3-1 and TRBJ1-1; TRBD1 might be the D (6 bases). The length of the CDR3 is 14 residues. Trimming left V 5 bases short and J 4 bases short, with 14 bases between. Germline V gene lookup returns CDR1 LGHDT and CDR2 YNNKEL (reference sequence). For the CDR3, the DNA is TGTGCCAGCAGCGCGGGGGCCAGGGGCACTGAAGCTTTCTTT. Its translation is CASSAGARGTEAFF.

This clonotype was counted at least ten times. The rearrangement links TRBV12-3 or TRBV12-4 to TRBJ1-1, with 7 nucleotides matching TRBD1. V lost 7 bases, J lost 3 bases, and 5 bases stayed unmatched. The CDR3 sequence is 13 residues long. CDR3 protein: CASNIRGDTEAFF. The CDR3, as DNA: TGTGCCAGCAACATCAGGGGGGACACTGAAGCTTTCTTT.